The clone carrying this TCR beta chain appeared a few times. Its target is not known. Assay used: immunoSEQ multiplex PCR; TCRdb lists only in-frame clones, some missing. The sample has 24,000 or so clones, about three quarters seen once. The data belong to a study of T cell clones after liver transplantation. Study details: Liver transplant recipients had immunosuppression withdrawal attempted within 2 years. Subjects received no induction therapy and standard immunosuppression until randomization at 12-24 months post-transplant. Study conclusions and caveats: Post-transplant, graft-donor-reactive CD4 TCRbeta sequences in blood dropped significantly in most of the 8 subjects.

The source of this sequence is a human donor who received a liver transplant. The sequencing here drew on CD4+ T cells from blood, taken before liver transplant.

The CDR3: CASSLVLGGELFF. In DNA form, the CDR3 reads TGTGCCAGCAGCTTGGTTCTGGGCGGGGAGCTGTTTTTT. The rearrangement links TRBV11-2 to TRBJ2-2; D remains unclear. Trimming cost V 3 bases and J 7 bases, with 9 bases left between them. CDR3 length equals 13 residues. The germline V gene encodes CDR1 SGHAT and CDR2 FQNNGV.